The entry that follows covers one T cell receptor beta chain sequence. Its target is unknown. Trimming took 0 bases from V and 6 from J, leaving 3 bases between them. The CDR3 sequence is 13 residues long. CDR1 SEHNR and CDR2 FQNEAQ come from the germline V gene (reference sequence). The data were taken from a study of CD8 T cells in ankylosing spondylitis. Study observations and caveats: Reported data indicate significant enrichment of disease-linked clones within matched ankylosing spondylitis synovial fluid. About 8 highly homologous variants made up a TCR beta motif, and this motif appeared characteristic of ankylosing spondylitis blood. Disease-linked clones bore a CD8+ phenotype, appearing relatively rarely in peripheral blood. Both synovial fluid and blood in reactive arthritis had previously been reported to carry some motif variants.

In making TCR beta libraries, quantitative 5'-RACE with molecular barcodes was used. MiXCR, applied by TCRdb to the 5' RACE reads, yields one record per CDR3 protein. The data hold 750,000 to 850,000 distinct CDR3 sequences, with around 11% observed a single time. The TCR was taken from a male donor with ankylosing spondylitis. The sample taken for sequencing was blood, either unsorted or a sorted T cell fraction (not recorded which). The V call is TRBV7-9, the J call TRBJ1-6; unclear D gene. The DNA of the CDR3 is TGTGCCAGCAGCTTAGCTCTTAATTCACCCCTCCACTTT. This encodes CASSLALNSPLHF.